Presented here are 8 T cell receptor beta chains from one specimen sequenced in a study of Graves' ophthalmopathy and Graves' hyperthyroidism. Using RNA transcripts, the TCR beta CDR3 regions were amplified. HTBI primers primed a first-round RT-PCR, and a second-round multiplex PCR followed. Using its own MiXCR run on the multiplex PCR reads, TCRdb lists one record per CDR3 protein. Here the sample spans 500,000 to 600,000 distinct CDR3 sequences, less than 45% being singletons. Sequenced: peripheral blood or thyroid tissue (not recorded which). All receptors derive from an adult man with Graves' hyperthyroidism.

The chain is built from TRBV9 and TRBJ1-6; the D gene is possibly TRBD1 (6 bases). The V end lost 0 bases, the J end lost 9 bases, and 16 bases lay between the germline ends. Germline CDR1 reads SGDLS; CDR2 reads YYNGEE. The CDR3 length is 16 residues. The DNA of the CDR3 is TGTGCCAGCAGCGTAGAAATACGGGGGGCGAGTTCACCCCTCCACTTT. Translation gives CASSVEIRGASSPLHF.

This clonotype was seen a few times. The CDR3, as DNA: TGTGCCAGCAGTGCTAGGGACGGTGACAATGAGCAGTTCTTC. It encodes CASSARDGDNEQFF. This chain uses TRBV2 with TRBJ2-7, with D possibly being TRBD1 or TRBD2 (5 bases each). The better agreement between TRBJ2-1 and the DNA end casts doubt on the J call. CDR1 is SNHLY, CDR2 FYNNEI, per germline. This CDR3 spans 14 amino acids.

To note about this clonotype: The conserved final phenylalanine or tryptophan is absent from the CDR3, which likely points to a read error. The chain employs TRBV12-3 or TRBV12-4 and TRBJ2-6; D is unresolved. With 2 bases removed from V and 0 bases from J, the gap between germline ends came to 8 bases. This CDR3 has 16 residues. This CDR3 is CASSLLMGSGANVLTS. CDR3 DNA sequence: TGTGCCAGCAGTTTACTAATGGGCTCTGGGGCCAACGTCCTGACTTCC.

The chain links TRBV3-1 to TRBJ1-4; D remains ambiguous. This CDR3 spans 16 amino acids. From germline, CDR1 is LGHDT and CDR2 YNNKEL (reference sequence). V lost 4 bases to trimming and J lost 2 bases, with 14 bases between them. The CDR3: CASSRREGSTNEKLFF. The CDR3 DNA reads TGTGCCAGCAGCCGGCGGGAGGGTTCGACTAATGAAAAACTGTTTTTT.

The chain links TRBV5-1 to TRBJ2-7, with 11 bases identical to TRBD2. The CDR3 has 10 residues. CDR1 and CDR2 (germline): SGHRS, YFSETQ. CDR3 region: CASSSRLAGV. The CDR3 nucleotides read TGCGCCAGCAGCTCCAGACTAGCGGGAGTC.

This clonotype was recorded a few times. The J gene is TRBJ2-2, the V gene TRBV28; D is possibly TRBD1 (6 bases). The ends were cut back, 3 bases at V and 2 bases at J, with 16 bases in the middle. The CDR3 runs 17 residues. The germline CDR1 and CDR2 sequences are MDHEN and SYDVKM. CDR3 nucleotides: TGTGCCAGCAGTTTTGGCAGGGGACGTCCCAACACCGGGGAGCTGTTTTTT. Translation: CASSFGRGRPNTGELFF.

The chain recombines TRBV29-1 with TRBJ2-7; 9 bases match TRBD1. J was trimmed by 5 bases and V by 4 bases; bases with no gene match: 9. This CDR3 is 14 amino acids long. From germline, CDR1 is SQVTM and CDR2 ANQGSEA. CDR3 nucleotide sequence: TGCAGCGTTGGGCCGGGACAGGGAATAGACGAGCAGTACTTC. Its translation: CSVGPGQGIDEQYF.

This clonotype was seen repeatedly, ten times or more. The CDR3 sequence is CASRPGRESYGYTF. The CDR3 nucleotides are TGTGCCAGCAGGCCAGGACGGGAATCCTATGGCTACACCTTC. This chain joins TRBV11-2 and TRBJ1-2; D unresolved. The CDR3 loop spans 14 amino acids. Germline V gene lookup returns CDR1 SGHAT and CDR2 FQNNGV. Trimming pared 6 bases from V and 4 bases from J, leaving 15 bases between.